This T cell receptor (beta chain) is drawn from a study of cytomegalovirus exposure and HLA in healthy donors. V was pared by 1 base and J by 0 bases, with 7 bases between. The CDR3 covers 15 residues. Germline CDR1 SGHNT, CDR2 YENEEA. Worth noting for this clone: Its specificity is unknown.

General study results and limits: A likely sequencing artifact accounted for one observed cluster of highly shared sequence variants. According to the study, around 180 TCR beta chains were cytomegalovirus-associated. The authors later found most CMV-associated TCR beta chains appeared HLA-restricted.

PCR was performed using 60 Vbeta and 13 Jbeta primers. Assay: immunoSEQ multiplex PCR; the TCRdb copy retains only in-frame clones and omits some. The sample table sets out 130,000 or so clones. What was sequenced was PBMCs. This clonotype originated in a woman aged 18-29 years in good health and CMV-seronegative. The chain links TRBV11-3 to TRBJ2-1; D perhaps matches TRBD2 (6 bases). The CDR3, as DNA: TGTGCCAGCAGCTTAGTTAGCGGCTCCTACAATGAGCAGTTCTTC. This sequence encodes CASSLVSGSYNEQFF.